The 8 T cell receptor beta chains reported below all come from one sample, sequenced in a study of CD4 T cells in relation to SARS-CoV-2 and coronaviruses. Repertoires were generated with immunoSEQ multiplex PCR, while TCRdb's copy carries only in-frame clones and drops some. The table includes nearly 70,000 clones, over 85% detected once. Unexposed donor CD4+ T cells date from about 2010-2018, before the COVID-19 pandemic. The specimen was naive CD4+ T cells from PBMCs. Stated subset: naive CD4+ T cells isolated by negative enrichment. The receptors stem from a human donor in good health.

J is TRBJ2-3 and V is TRBV14; D not resolved. Germline assignment: CDR1 SGHDN and CDR2 FVKESK. The CDR3 extends over 15 amino acids. V was cut by 3 bases and J by 0 bases, with 10 bases left in between. The CDR3 is CASSQSPGSTDTQYF. The CDR3 DNA sequence: TGTGCCAGCAGCCAGTCCCCCGGAAGCACAGATACGCAGTATTTT. Drawing the rest from reference TRBV14 and TRBJ2-3, the complete variable domain is EAGVTQFPSHSVIEKGQTVTLRCDPISGHDNLYWYRRVMGKEIKFLLHFVKESKQDESGMPNNRFLAERTGGTYSTLKVQPAELEDSGVYFCASSQSPGSTDTQYFGPGTRLTVL.

J is TRBJ2-7 and V is TRBV7-2, with D unresolved. Trimming stripped 7 bases from V and 6 bases from J, with 19 bases between. Looked up from germline, CDR1 is SGHTA and CDR2 is FQGNSA. The CDR3 covers 14 residues. CDR3 DNA sequence: TGTGCCAGCAATCTCGCCAGCTGGGCCTCCGAGCAGTACTTC. As protein: CASNLASWASEQYF.

The V gene is TRBV3-1 (or the pseudogene TRBV3-2), the J gene TRBJ2-1, with 7 bases fitting TRBD2. The CDR3 totals 12 residues. The V segment lost 3 bases and the J segment 8 bases; nucleotides outside the gene matches: 1. Germline-derived CDR1 and CDR2 are LGHDT and YNNKEL (reference sequence). CDR3 bases: TGTGCCAGCAGCCACCGGGGGGATGAGCAGTTCTTC. Protein product: CASSHRGDEQFF.

This rearrangement joins TRBV7-2 to TRBJ2-4; D tentatively fits TRBD1 or TRBD2 (6 bases each). Germline-derived CDR1 and CDR2 are SGHTA and FQGNSA. V was pared by 1 base and J by 5 bases, with 12 bases between. This CDR3 is 15 amino acids long. As DNA, the CDR3 is TGTGCCAGCAGCTTAGTCTGGGGGGCCCAAAACATTCAGTACTTC. Amino acid sequence: CASSLVWGAQNIQYF.

The V gene is TRBV7-3, the J gene TRBJ2-5; TRBD1 matches 11 bases. J gave up 0 bases and V 4 bases, and 1 base lay outside the gene matches. The CDR3 extends over 15 amino acids. Germline assignment: CDR1 SGHTA and CDR2 FQGTGA. DNA of the CDR3: TGTGCCAGCAGCTGGGACAGGGGGTACCAAGAGACCCAGTACTTC. Its translation is CASSWDRGYQETQYF.

The chain couples TRBV5-1 to TRBJ1-2; TRBD1 might be the D (5 bases). The CDR3 extends over 14 amino acids. Germline assignment: CDR1 SGHRS and CDR2 YFSETQ. Deletions cut 0 bases from V and 2 bases from J, with 8 bases between. CDR3 residues: CASSLAGQNYGYTF. As DNA, the CDR3 is TGCGCCAGCAGCTTGGCGGGGCAGAACTATGGCTACACCTTC.

The chain links TRBV6-5 to TRBJ1-3; D gene unclear. Germline assignment: CDR1 MNHEY and CDR2 SVGAGI. V gave up 6 bases and J gave up 0 bases, with 12 bases separating them. This CDR3 is 15 amino acids long. The chain's CDR3 is CASRSITTSGNTIYF. DNA of the CDR3: TGTGCCAGCAGATCAATTACCACCTCTGGAAACACCATATATTTT.

The genes are TRBV4-1 and TRBJ2-2; tentatively, D is TRBD1 or TRBD2 (5 bases each). Trimming removed 10 bases at V and 3 bases at J, with 18 bases between. Germline V gene data show CDR1 as MGHRA and CDR2 as YSYEKL. There are 15 residues in the CDR3. CDR3 sequence: CATSQQVGDTGELFF. The CDR3 DNA sequence: TGCGCCACCTCGCAACAGGTGGGGGACACCGGGGAGCTGTTTTTT.